The present TCR beta chain was sequenced within a study of cytomegalovirus exposure and HLA in healthy donors. On the study more broadly: The same platform used for the roughly 610 first-cohort repertoires was also used for the 120 validation repertoires, as a later analysis reported.

The trim removed 4 bases at V and 3 bases at J, leaving 8 bases unmatched. This CDR3 spans 16 amino acids. Germline CDR1 and CDR2: SGDLS and YYNGEE. Concerning this clone: The antigen is unknown.

Overall study findings and caveats: The tendency of first-cohort TCR clusters to co-occur in the roughly 120 validation repertoires was the finding of a later analysis. For cytomegalovirus status, the classifier reportedly gave diagnoses with high specificity and sensitivity.

Sequencing was performed with immunoSEQ multiplex PCR; in TCRdb, only in-frame clones are kept and a portion is missing. The sample comprises about 260,000 clones, around 90% of which are singletons, and approximately 3.1% rests with the top ten. What was sequenced was PBMCs. The V gene is TRBV9, the J gene TRBJ2-3; 10 nucleotides match TRBD1. The sequence came from a woman aged 25 to 39 in good health and CMV-seronegative. In DNA form, the CDR3 reads TGTGCCAGCAGCTTCCGGGACAGGGGCTGGACAGATACGCAGTATTTT. Translating gives CASSFRDRGWTDTQYF.